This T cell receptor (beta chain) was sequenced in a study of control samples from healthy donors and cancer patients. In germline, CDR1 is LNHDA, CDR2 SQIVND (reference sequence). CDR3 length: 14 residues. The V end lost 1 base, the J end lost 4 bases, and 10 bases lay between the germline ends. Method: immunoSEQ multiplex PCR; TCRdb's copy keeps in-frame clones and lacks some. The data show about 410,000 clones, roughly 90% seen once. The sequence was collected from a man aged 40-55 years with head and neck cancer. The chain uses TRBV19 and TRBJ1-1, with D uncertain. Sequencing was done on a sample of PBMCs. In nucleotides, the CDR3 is TGTGCCAGTAGTATAGGGAGGGTGGGCACTGAAGCTTTCTTT. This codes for CASSIGRVGTEAFF.